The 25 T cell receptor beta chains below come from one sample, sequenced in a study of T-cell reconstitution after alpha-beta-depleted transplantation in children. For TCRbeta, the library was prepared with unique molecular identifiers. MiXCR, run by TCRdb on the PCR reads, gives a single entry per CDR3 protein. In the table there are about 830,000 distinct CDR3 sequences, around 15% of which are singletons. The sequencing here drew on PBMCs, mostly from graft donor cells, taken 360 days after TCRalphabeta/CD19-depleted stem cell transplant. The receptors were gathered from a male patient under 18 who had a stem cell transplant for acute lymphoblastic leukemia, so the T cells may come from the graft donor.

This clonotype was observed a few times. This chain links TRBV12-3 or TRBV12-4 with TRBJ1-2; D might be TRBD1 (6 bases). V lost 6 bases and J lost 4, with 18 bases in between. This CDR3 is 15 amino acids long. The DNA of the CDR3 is TGTGCCAGCAGCTATACCACAGGGTCAAGCTATGGCTACACCTTC. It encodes CASSYTTGSSYGYTF.

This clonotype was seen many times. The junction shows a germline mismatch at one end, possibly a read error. The CDR3 reads CASSGYQETQYF. The CDR3 DNA reads TGCGCCAGCAGCGGGTACCAAGAGACCCAGTACTTC. The chain joins TRBV18 to TRBJ2-5, with a tentative D call TRBD2 (6 bases). CDR3 length: 12 residues. The germline CDR1 and CDR2 sequences are KGHSH and LQKENI.

The DNA of the CDR3 is TGTGCCACCAGCAGAGAGGGTCTAGCGGGAGTCGGGTCCAATGAGCAGTTCTTC. It encodes CATSREGLAGVGSNEQFF. The chain has TRBV15 and TRBJ2-1; 10 bases are a match to TRBD2. J lost 6 bases, V lost 0 bases, and 11 bases had no gene match. This CDR3 comprises 18 residues. Germline CDR1 reads LNHNV; CDR2 reads YYDKDF (reference sequence).

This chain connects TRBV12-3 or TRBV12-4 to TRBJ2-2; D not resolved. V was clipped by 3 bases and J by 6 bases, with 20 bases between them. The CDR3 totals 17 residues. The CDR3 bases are TGTGCCAGCAGTTTTCCATTAAATCGAGGCTACGCCGGGGAGCTGTTTTTT. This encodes CASSFPLNRGYAGELFF.

Here the CDR3 reads CASSVGRLSNQPQHF. Written as DNA, the CDR3 is TGCGCCAGCAGTGTGGGCAGACTTAGCAATCAGCCCCAGCATTTT. The chain has TRBV10-2 and TRBJ1-5; D is ambiguous. This CDR3 comprises 15 residues. The V and J ends lost 4 bases and 0 bases respectively, with 10 bases between them. Looked up from germline, CDR1 is WSHSY and CDR2 is SAAADI.

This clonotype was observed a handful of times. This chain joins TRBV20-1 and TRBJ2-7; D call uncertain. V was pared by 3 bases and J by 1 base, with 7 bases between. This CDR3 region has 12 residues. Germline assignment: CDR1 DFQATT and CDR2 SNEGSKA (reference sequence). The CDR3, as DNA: TGCAGTGCTAGGAACAGTTCCTACGAGCAGTACTTC. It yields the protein CSARNSSYEQYF.

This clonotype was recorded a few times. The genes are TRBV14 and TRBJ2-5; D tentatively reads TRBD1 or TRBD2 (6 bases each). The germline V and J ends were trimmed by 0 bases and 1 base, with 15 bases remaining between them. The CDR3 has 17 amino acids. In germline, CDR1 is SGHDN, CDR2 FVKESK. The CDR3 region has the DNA TGTGCCAGCAGCCAAGATGTACGGGGGCGAACCCAAGAGACCCAGTACTTC. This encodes CASSQDVRGRTQETQYF.

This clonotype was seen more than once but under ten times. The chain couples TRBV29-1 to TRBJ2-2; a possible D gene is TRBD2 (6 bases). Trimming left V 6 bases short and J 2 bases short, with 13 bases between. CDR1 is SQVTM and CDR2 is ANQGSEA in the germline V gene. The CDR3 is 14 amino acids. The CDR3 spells CSVGGGVNTGELFF. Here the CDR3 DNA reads TGCAGCGTCGGGGGTGGGGTTAACACCGGGGAGCTGTTTTTT.

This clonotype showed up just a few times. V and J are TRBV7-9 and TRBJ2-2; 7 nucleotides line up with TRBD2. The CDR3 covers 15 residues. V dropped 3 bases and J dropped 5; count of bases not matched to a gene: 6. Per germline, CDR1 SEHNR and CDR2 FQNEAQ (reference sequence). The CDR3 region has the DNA TGTGCCAGCAGCTTTCCCGGGAGGCGAACCGGGGAGCTGTTTTTT. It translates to CASSFPGRRTGELFF.

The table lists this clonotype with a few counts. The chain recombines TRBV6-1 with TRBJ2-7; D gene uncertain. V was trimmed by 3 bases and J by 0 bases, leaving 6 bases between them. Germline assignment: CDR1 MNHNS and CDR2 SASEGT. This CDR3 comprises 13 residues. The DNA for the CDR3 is TGTGCCAGCAGTGATTCGATCTCCTACGAGCAGTACTTC. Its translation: CASSDSISYEQYF.

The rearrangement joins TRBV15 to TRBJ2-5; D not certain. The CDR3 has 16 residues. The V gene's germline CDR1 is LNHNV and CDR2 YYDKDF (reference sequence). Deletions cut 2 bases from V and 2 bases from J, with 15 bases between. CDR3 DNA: TGTGCCACCAGCAGACCCTCTCGGATGGGGCAAGAGACCCAGTACTTC. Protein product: CATSRPSRMGQETQYF.

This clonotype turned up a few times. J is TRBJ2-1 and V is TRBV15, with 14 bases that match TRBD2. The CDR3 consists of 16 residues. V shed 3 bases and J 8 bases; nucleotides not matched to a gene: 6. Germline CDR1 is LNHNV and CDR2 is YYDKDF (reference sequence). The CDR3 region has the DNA TGTGCCACCAGCAGCCTCTCGACTAGCGGGAGGGATGAGCAGTTCTTC. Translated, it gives CATSSLSTSGRDEQFF. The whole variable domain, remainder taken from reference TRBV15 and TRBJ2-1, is DAMVIQNPRYQVTQFGKPVTLSCSQTLNHNVMYWYQQKSSQAPKLLFHYYDKDFNNEADTPDNFQSRRPNTSFCFLDIRSPGLGDTAMYLCATSSLSTSGRDEQFFGPGTRLTVL.

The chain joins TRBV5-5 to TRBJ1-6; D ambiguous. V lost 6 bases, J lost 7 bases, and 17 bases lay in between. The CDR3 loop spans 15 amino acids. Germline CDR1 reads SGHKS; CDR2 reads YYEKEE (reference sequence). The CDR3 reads CASTPLGQLNSPLHF. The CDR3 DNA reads TGTGCCAGCACCCCTCTCGGGCAGCTCAATTCACCCCTCCACTTT.

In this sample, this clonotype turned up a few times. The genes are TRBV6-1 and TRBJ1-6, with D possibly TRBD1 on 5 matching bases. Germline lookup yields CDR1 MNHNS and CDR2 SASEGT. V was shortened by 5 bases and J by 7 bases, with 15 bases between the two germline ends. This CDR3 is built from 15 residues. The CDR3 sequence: CASSRDRVLNSPLHF. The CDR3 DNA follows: TGTGCCAGCAGTCGGGACCGGGTCCTAAATTCACCCCTCCACTTT.

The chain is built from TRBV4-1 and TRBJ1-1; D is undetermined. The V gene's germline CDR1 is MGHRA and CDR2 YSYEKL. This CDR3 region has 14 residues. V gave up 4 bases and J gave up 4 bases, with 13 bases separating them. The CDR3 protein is CASSLDGVSTEAFF. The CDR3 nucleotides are TGCGCCAGCAGCCTCGATGGGGTCAGCACTGAAGCTTTCTTT.

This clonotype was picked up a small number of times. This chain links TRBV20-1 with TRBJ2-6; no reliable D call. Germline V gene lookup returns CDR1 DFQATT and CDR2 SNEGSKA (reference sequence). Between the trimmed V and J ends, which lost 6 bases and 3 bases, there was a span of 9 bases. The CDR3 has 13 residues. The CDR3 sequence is CSAPLFGANVLTF. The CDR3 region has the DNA TGCAGTGCCCCGTTGTTTGGGGCCAACGTCCTGACTTTC.

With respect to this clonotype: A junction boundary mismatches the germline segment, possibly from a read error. CDR3 loop: CASSPAGPSYEQNF. The CDR3 DNA reads as TGTGCCAGCTCACCGGCGGGTCCCTCCTACGAGCAGAACTTC. The chain is built from TRBV18 and TRBJ2-7, with a weak D call TRBD2 (5 bases). CDR1 is KGHSH and CDR2 is LQKENI in the germline V gene. CDR3 length: 14 amino acids. Based on the CDR3 plus reference TRBV18 and TRBJ2-7, the full variable domain is NAGVMQNPRHLVRRRGQEARLRCSPMKGHSHVYWYRQLPEEGLKFMVYLQKENIIDESGMPKERFSAEFPKEGPSILRIQQVVRGDSAAYFCASSPAGPSYEQNFGPGTRLTVT.

Written as DNA, the CDR3 is TGCGCCAGCAGCTTGGGTGCAGGGCCCAATCAGCCCCAGCATTTT. As protein: CASSLGAGPNQPQHF. The rearrangement joins TRBV5-1 to TRBJ1-5; tentative D call: TRBD1 (5 bases). Trimming stripped 0 bases from V and 3 bases from J, with 10 bases between. From germline, CDR1 is SGHRS and CDR2 YFSETQ. CDR3 length: 15 residues.

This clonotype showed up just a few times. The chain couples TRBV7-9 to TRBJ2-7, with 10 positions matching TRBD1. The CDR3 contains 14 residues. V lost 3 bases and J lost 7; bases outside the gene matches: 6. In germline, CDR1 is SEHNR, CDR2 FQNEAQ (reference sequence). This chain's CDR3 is CASSFRDRGLEQYF. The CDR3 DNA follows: TGTGCCAGCAGCTTCCGGGACAGGGGCTTGGAGCAGTACTTC. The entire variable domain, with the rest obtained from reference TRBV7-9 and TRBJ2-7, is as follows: DTGVSQNPRHKITKRGQNVTFRCDPISEHNRLYWYRQTLGQGPEFLTYFQNEAQLEKSRLLSDRFSAERPKGSFSTLEIQRTEQGDSAMYLCASSFRDRGLEQYFGPGTRLTVT.

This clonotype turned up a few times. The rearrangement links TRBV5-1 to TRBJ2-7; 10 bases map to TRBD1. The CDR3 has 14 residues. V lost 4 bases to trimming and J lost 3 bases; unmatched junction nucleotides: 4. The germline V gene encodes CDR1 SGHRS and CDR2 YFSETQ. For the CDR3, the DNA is TGCGCCAGCAGCATATGGGACAGGGGCTACGAGCAGTACTTC. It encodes CASSIWDRGYEQYF. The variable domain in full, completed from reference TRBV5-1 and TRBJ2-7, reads KAGVTQTPRYLIKTRGQQVTLSCSPISGHRSVSWYQQTPGQGLQFLFEYFSETQRNKGNFPGRFSGRQFSNSRSEMNVSTLELGDSALYLCASSIWDRGYEQYFGPGTRLTVT.

The CDR3: CASSFYEGYEQYF. DNA of the CDR3: TGTGCCAGCAGCTTTTATGAGGGGTACGAGCAGTACTTC. The chain recombines TRBV7-3 with TRBJ2-7; D may be TRBD1 or TRBD2 (5 bases each). The CDR3 contains 13 residues. Looked up from germline, CDR1 is SGHTA and CDR2 is FQGTGA. The germline V and J ends were trimmed by 3 bases and 4 bases, with 10 bases remaining between them.

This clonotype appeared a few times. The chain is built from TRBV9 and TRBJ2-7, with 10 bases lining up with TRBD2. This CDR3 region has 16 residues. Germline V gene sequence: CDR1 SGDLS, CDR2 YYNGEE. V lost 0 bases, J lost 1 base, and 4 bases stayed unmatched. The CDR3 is CASSVGGLAVSYEQYF. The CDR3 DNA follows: TGTGCCAGCAGCGTAGGTGGACTAGCGGTATCCTACGAGCAGTACTTC. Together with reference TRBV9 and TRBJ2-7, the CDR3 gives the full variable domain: DSGVTQTPKHLITATGQRVTLRCSPRSGDLSVYWYQQSLDQGLQFLIQYYNGEERAKGNILERFSAQQFPDLHSELNLSSLELGDSALYFCASSVGGLAVSYEQYFGPGTRLTVT.

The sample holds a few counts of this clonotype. The CDR3 region is CSVGGGAIGEAFF. The CDR3 DNA sequence: TGCAGCGTGGGAGGGGGCGCGATAGGTGAAGCTTTCTTT. The chain joins TRBV29-1 to TRBJ1-1, with 7 bases that match TRBD1. Per the germline V gene, CDR1 is SQVTM and CDR2 is ANQGSEA. This CDR3 is 13 amino acids long. Trimming cost V 6 bases and J 7 bases; bases outside gene matches: 11.

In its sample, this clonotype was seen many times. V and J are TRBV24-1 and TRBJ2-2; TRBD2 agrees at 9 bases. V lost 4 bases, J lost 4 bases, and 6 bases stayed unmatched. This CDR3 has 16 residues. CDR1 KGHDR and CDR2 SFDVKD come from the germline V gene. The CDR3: CATSDPRLAATGELFF. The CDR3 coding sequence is TGTGCCACCAGTGACCCCCGACTAGCGGCCACCGGGGAGCTGTTTTTT.

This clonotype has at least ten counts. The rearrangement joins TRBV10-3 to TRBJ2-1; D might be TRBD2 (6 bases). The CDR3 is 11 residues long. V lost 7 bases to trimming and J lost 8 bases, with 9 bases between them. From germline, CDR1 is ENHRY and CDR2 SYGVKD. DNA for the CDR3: TGTGCCATCAACGGAGGGGATGAGCAGTTCTTC. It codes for CAINGGDEQFF.